The subject of this entry is one T cell receptor beta chain. These data come from a study of T cell repertoires in cytomegalovirus infection. Germline lookup yields CDR1 MNHEY and CDR2 SMNVEV (reference sequence). V was clipped by 4 bases and J by 3 bases, with 10 bases between them. The CDR3 length is 14 residues. Using its own MiXCR run on the reads, TCRdb lists one record per CDR3 protein. The sample shows 150,000 to 200,000 distinct CDR3 sequences, roughly a fifth of them seen only once. The rearrangement joins TRBV27 to TRBJ2-1, with D maybe TRBD2 (5 bases). The sequence was obtained from a human donor in good health (CMV status not recorded). Some clones in this sample may be carry-over from other donors' samples. The specimen was PBMCs. This CDR3 reads CASSSGLIYNEQFF. For the CDR3, the DNA is TGTGCCAGCAGTTCCGGACTGATCTACAATGAGCAGTTCTTC.